This T cell receptor (beta chain) was identified in a study of blood T cell repertoires in COVID-19. Across the whole study: There were acute and convalescent COVID-19 samples, and they came from the United States, Italy and Spain. T cells, B-cell-depleted T cells, or PBMCs provided the cDNA or gDNA that served as material.

Original processing methods: Reference gene primer amplification yielded estimated nucleated cell counts. Repertoires were generated with immunoSEQ multiplex PCR, while TCRdb's copy carries only in-frame clones and drops some. V and J calls and clone size follow that table, whereas D and trimming were derived from the DNA. Of 150,000 to 200,000 clones listed, about 89% were seen once; the top ten hold less than 2%. This CDR3 has 13 residues. V dropped 6 bases and J dropped 12; count of bases not matched to a gene: 11. Germline V gene lookup returns CDR1 SGHKS and CDR2 YYEKEE (reference sequence). Specimen: peripheral blood. The chain couples TRBV5-5 to TRBJ2-1; 8 bases match TRBD1. The clonotype comes from a man aged 18-30 years who had recovered from COVID-19. The CDR3 loop reads CASTQLSDRVQFF. CDR3 sequence (DNA): TGTGCCAGCACCCAGCTTTCGGACAGGGTGCAGTTCTTC.